This entry lists 18 T cell receptor beta chains sequenced from one sample in a study of OX40 agonist ivuxolimab in advanced cancers. Sequenced by immunoSEQ multiplex PCR; TCRdb stores in-frame clones only, minus some. The data contain tens of thousands of clones, 80% to 90% of them singletons. The input for sequencing was CD4+ or CD8+ T cells sorted from blood, taken in a trial of the OX40 agonist ivuxolimab. These receptors all stem from an adult with an advanced solid tumor such as melanoma, head and neck, liver or kidney cancer.

This rearrangement joins TRBV7-6 to TRBJ2-3; D is ambiguous. V lost 1 base and J lost 6, with 8 bases in between. This CDR3 has 13 residues. Germline values: CDR1 SGHVS, CDR2 FNYEAQ. CDR3 in DNA: TGTGCCAGCAGCTTAGGCCAATGGGATACGCAGTATTTT. This codes for CASSLGQWDTQYF.

This chain links TRBV7-2 with TRBJ2-5; the D gene is possibly TRBD2 (5 bases). The CDR3 loop spans 15 amino acids. CDR1 and CDR2 from the germline V gene are SGHTA and FQGNSA. Deletions cut 5 bases from V and 3 bases from J, with 16 bases between. The CDR3 is CASSRRGDGEETQYF. The CDR3 coding sequence is TGTGCCAGCAGCCGACGCGGCGACGGGGAAGAGACCCAGTACTTC.

The gene calls are TRBV6-1 and TRBJ2-7, with D unresolved. Trimming cost V 6 bases and J 3 bases, with 6 bases left between them. Germline CDR1 reads MNHNS; CDR2 reads SASEGT. The CDR3 has 11 amino acids. Here the CDR3 reads CASRSVYEQYF. Written as DNA, the CDR3 is TGTGCCAGCAGATCAGTCTACGAGCAGTACTTC.

The rearrangement uses TRBV2 and TRBJ1-3; D is uncertain. The length of the CDR3 is 16 residues. V lost 4 bases and J 0 bases, leaving 13 bases between the germline ends. Germline V gene sequence: CDR1 SNHLY, CDR2 FYNNEI. The CDR3 sequence is CASSAGGLNSGNTIYF. The CDR3, as DNA: TGTGCCAGCAGTGCGGGAGGACTGAACTCTGGAAACACCATATATTTT. Using reference TRBV2 and TRBJ1-3 for the parts outside the CDR3, the full variable domain is EPEVTQTPSHQVTQMGQEVILRCVPISNHLYFYWYRQILGQKVEFLVSFYNNEISEKSEIFDDQFSVERPDGSNFTLKIRSTKLEDSAMYFCASSAGGLNSGNTIYFGEGSWLTVV.

This clone was found once. The gene calls are TRBV2 and TRBJ1-2; the D gene is possibly TRBD1 (6 bases). The CDR3 is 16 residues long. Per the germline V gene, CDR1 is SNHLY and CDR2 is FYNNEI. V was trimmed by 7 bases and J by 2 bases, leaving 20 bases between them. CDR3 sequence (DNA): TGTGCCAGCACCGAGGGGGGAGGGGACCTAAACTATGGCTACACCTTC. Amino acids: CASTEGGGDLNYGYTF.

The V call is TRBV7-8, the J call TRBJ1-1; D remains unclear. The CDR3 spans 12 residues. V was trimmed by 1 base and J by 4 bases, leaving 4 bases between them. The V gene's germline CDR1 is SGHVS and CDR2 FQNEAQ. CDR3 amino acids: CASSLVVTEAFF. The DNA for the CDR3 is TGTGCCAGCAGCTTAGTGGTCACTGAAGCTTTCTTT.

V and J are TRBV5-1 and TRBJ1-1; D is perhaps TRBD1 (5 bases). Trimming cost V 0 bases and J 2 bases, with 14 bases left between them. The CDR3 is 16 residues long. Germline CDR1 reads SGHRS; CDR2 reads YFSETQ. The CDR3 reads CASSLEQALGNTEAFF. The CDR3 nucleotides are TGCGCCAGCAGCTTGGAACAGGCTCTAGGAAACACTGAAGCTTTCTTT.

The V gene is TRBV7-2, the J gene TRBJ1-3; D is ambiguous. The germline gives CDR1 SGHTA, CDR2 FQGNSA. Trimming left V 2 bases short and J 0 bases short, with 8 bases between. The CDR3 totals 15 residues. CDR3 amino acids: CASSLNGNSGNTIYF. The CDR3 region has the DNA TGTGCCAGCAGCTTAAACGGTAACTCTGGAAACACCATATATTTT.

The V and J genes are TRBV5-8 and TRBJ1-3, with no clear D. The CDR3 is 14 residues long. Germline V lookup: CDR1 SGHTS, CDR2 YDEGEE. Deletions cut 5 bases from V and 4 bases from J, with 13 bases between. Here the CDR3 reads CASSFLGWGNTIYF. In nucleotides, the CDR3 is TGTGCCAGCAGTTTCTTGGGTTGGGGAAACACCATATATTTT.

This clone was found a few times. The rearrangement links TRBV4-1 to TRBJ1-2; D gene uncertain. V lost 0 bases, J lost 3 bases, and 14 bases lay in between. Germline V gene lookup returns CDR1 MGHRA and CDR2 YSYEKL. The CDR3 consists of 16 residues. The DNA for the CDR3 is TGCGCCAGCAGCCAAGACCATAGCGGCTCCTACTATGGCTACACCTTC. This translates into CASSQDHSGSYYGYTF.

The chain combines TRBV13 with TRBJ2-7; D gene unclear. Germline V gene data show CDR1 as PRHDT and CDR2 as FYEKMQ (reference sequence). This CDR3 spans 16 amino acids. V was clipped by 5 bases and J by 7 bases, with 24 bases between them. CDR3 amino acids: CASSPLVGQLDEEQYF. DNA of the CDR3: TGTGCCAGCAGCCCTCTGGTGGGCCAGCTGGACGAGGAGCAGTACTTC. Full variable domain (outside the CDR3, taken from reference TRBV13 and TRBJ2-7): AAGVIQSPRHLIKEKRETATLKCYPIPRHDTVYWYQQGPGQDPQFLISFYEKMQSDKGSIPDRFSAQQFSDYHSELNMSSLELGDSALYFCASSPLVGQLDEEQYFGPGTRLTVT.

The chain employs TRBV7-2 and TRBJ2-1, with 8 nucleotides matching TRBD1. V shed 5 bases and J 2 bases; nucleotides not matched to a gene: 5. The CDR3 is 15 amino acids. Germline V gene data show CDR1 as SGHTA and CDR2 as FQGNSA. The CDR3 DNA is TGTGCCAGCAGCCGTACAGGGGGTACCTACAATGAGCAGTTCTTC. Protein product: CASSRTGGTYNEQFF.

The rearrangement uses TRBV2 and TRBJ1-6, with D hard to call. Trimming shortened V by 4 bases and J by 0 bases, and 7 bases separated the two germline ends. Looked up from germline, CDR1 is SNHLY and CDR2 is FYNNEI. This CDR3 has 15 amino acids. This CDR3 is CASSATSSYNSPLHF. The CDR3 coding sequence is TGTGCCAGCAGTGCCACGAGCTCCTATAATTCACCCCTCCACTTT.

As DNA, the CDR3 is TGTGCCAGCAGTTTCGACAGGGGAGGGAAGTTCTTC. Protein: CASSFDRGGKFF. The genes are TRBV27 and TRBJ2-1, with D possibly TRBD1 on 8 matching bases. Germline CDR1 reads MNHEY; CDR2 reads SMNVEV (reference sequence). V lost 3 bases and J lost 14, with 14 bases in between. This CDR3 contains 12 residues.

The chain is built from TRBV28 and TRBJ2-1; D is possibly TRBD1 (5 bases). The CDR3 consists of 16 residues. With 5 bases removed from V and 0 bases from J, the gap between germline ends came to 14 bases. Germline loops: CDR1 MDHEN, CDR2 SYDVKM. The CDR3 coding sequence is TGTGCCAGCAGTAGGCCTACAGGAGTCTCCTACAATGAGCAGTTCTTC. This sequence encodes CASSRPTGVSYNEQFF.

The chain employs TRBV28 and TRBJ1-2; D is uncertain. Germline CDR1 is MDHEN and CDR2 is SYDVKM. Trimming pared 6 bases from V and 8 bases from J, leaving 22 bases between. CDR3 length: 15 residues. As DNA, the CDR3 is TGTGCCAGCAGCCGCATCGGAAGCGCCGGCGGCGGCTACACCTTC. It yields the protein CASSRIGSAGGGYTF.

The rearrangement joins TRBV13 to TRBJ2-7; 11 nucleotides match TRBD2. With 5 bases clipped from V and 0 bases from J, the junction kept 0 bases outside the gene matches. Germline CDR1 is PRHDT and CDR2 is FYEKMQ (reference sequence). This CDR3 region has 14 residues. The CDR3 region has the DNA TGTGCCAGCAGCACTAGCGGGGGCTCCTACGAGCAGTACTTC. This encodes CASSTSGGSYEQYF.

The chain joins TRBV4-2 to TRBJ1-3; D is possibly TRBD1 (6 bases). V shed 0 bases and J shed 2 bases, with 14 bases lying between them. The V gene's germline CDR1 is LGHNA and CDR2 YNFKEQ. The CDR3 is 17 amino acids. In DNA, the CDR3 is TGTGCCAGCAGCCAAGATTATTCGGGGGGCGCTGGAAACACCATATATTTT. Amino acids: CASSQDYSGGAGNTIYF.